The clone carrying this TCR beta chain was counted ten times or more. The CDR3 runs 14 residues. Germline CDR1 and CDR2: MNHEY and SMNVEV (reference sequence). Losses at the gene ends were 2 bases for V and 6 bases for J; bases not matched to a gene: 5. TCRdb reprocessed the RT-PCR reads via MiXCR and lists one record per CDR3 protein. The sample has more than 550,000 distinct CDR3 sequences; 12% to 15% are singletons. The TCR sequence derives from a female donor in good health, serving as a healthy control. Sample: memory CD4+ T cells from blood. The gene calls are TRBV27 and TRBJ2-7; 9 bases are a match to TRBD1. This CDR3 reads CASSLKGQGVEQYF. The CDR3 DNA reads TGTGCCAGCAGTTTAAAGGGACAGGGTGTCGAGCAGTACTTC.